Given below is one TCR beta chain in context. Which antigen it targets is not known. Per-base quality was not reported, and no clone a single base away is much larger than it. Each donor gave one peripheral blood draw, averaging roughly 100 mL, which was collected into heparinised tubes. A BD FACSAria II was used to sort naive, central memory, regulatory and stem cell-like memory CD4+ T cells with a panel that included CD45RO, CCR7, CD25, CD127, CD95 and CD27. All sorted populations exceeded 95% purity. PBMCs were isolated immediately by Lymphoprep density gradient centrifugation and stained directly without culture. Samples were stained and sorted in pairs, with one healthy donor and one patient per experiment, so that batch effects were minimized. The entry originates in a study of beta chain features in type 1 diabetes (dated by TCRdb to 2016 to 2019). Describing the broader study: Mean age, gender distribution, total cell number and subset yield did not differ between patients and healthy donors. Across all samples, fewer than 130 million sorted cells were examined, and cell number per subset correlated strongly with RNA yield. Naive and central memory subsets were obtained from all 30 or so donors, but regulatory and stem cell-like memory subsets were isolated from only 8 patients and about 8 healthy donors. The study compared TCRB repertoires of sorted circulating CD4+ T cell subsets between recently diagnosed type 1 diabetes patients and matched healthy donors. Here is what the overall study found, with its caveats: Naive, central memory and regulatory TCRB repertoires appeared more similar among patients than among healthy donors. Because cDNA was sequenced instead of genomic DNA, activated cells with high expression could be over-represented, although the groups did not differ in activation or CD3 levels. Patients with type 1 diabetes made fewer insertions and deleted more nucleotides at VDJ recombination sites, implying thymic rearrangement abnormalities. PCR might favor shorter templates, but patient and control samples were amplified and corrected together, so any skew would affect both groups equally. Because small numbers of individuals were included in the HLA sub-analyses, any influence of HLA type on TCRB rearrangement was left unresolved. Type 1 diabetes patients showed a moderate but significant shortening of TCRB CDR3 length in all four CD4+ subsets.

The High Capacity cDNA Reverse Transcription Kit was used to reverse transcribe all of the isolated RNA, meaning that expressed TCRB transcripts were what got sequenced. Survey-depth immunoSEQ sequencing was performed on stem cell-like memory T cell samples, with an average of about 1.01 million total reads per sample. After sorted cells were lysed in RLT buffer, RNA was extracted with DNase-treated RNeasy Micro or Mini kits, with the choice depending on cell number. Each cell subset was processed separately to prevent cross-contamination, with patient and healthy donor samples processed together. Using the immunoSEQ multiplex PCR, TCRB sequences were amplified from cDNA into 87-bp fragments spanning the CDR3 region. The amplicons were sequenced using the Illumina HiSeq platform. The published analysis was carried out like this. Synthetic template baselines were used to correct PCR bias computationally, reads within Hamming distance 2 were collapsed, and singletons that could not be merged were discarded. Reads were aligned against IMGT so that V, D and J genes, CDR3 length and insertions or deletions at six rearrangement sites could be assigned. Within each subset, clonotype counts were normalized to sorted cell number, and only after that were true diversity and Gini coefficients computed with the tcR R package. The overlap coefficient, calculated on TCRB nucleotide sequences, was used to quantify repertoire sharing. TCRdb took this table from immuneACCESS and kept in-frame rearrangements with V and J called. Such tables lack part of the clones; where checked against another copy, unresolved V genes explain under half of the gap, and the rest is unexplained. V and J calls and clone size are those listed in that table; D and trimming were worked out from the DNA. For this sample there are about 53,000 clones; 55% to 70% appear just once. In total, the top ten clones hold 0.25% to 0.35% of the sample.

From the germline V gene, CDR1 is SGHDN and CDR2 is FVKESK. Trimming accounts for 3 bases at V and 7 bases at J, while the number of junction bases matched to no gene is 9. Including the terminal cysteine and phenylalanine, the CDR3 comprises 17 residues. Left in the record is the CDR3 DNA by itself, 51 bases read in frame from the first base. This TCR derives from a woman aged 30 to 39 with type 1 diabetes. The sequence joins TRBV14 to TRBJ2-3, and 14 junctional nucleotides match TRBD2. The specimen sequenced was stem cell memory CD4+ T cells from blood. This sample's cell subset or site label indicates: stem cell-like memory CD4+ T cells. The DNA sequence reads TGTGCCAGCAGCCACGGATTGGGACTAGCGGGAGATCATACGCAGTATTTT. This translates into CASSHGLGLAGDHTQYF.